Presented here are 27 T cell receptor beta chains from one specimen sequenced in a study of blood T cells in healthy people across ages. Using a J-beta primer mix together with a sample-barcoded 5' primer, a second PCR was run for about 6 to 12 cycles. TCRdb analysed the 5' RACE reads with MiXCR anew, one entry per CDR3 protein. Of fewer than 2,000,000 distinct CDR3 sequences in the sample, roughly two fifths were seen once. The material sequenced was blood. The receptors stem from a human donor in good health.

In this sample, this clonotype turned up a few times. The rearrangement joins TRBV4-3 to TRBJ2-1; D is unresolved. The germline CDR1 and CDR2 sequences are LGHNA and YSLEER. There are 14 residues in the CDR3. With 1 base removed from V and 6 bases from J, the gap between germline ends came to 10 bases. The DNA for the CDR3 is TGCGCCAGCAGCCAAGTTGTTCCAAGCAATGAGCAGTTCTTC. As protein: CASSQVVPSNEQFF.

Only a few counts were recorded for this clonotype. V and J are TRBV4-2 and TRBJ1-4, with TRBD1 identical over 8 bases. V lost 7 bases to trimming and J lost 0 bases; unmatched junction nucleotides: 13. Germline V gene sequence: CDR1 LGHNA, CDR2 YNFKEQ. The CDR3 length is 18 residues. The CDR3 DNA follows: TGTGCCAGCACCCCGACGGACAGGGCCGTTGCAACTAATGAAAAACTGTTTTTT. Translation gives CASTPTDRAVATNEKLFF.

This chain joins TRBV7-3 and TRBJ2-1; 9 nucleotides align to TRBD1. The V gene's germline CDR1 is SGHTA and CDR2 FQGTGA. CDR3 length equals 15 residues. J lost 8 bases, V lost 5 bases, and 10 bases had no gene match. The CDR3 is CASSPGTGRLHEQFF. CDR3 bases: TGTGCCAGCAGCCCCGGGACAGGGAGATTACATGAGCAGTTCTTC.

The chain joins TRBV7-9 to TRBJ2-7; TRBD1 matches 7 bases. The assigned J gene may be wrong: the sequence end matches TRBJ2-5 better. This CDR3 region has 15 residues. From germline, CDR1 is SEHNR and CDR2 FQNEAQ (reference sequence). The CDR3 nucleotides read TGTGCCAGCCATCCGTTAAGGGGGCGAGGAGAGACCCAGTACTTC. Its translation is CASHPLRGRGETQYF.

The chain recombines TRBV28 with TRBJ2-7; D may be TRBD2 (5 bases). V dropped 0 bases and J dropped 0 bases, with 15 bases sitting between them. This CDR3 contains 17 residues. CDR1 MDHEN and CDR2 SYDVKM come from the germline V gene. In DNA form, the CDR3 reads TGTGCCAGCAGTTTATGGGGGAGAGCACAGAGCTCCTACGAGCAGTACTTC. Its translation: CASSLWGRAQSSYEQYF.

V and J are TRBV7-8 and TRBJ2-5; the D gene is possibly TRBD2 (7 bases). V shed 4 bases and J shed 4 bases, with 25 bases lying between them. In germline, CDR1 is SGHVS, CDR2 FQNEAQ. The CDR3 runs to 18 residues. The CDR3 loop reads CASSSFYSRGAIGETQYF. The CDR3 bases are TGTGCCAGCAGCTCTTTCTATTCTCGGGGGGCGATTGGAGAGACCCAGTACTTC. The full variable domain, completed using reference TRBV7-8 and TRBJ2-5, is GAGVSQSPRYKVAKRGQDVALRCDPISGHVSLFWYQQALGQGPEFLTYFQNEAQLDKSGLPSDRFFAERPEGSVSTLKIQRTQQEDSAVYLCASSSFYSRGAIGETQYFGPGTRLLVL.

The chain carries TRBV6-2 or TRBV6-3 and TRBJ1-1, with D possibly matching TRBD1 (6 bases). Trimming pared 5 bases from V and 0 bases from J, leaving 13 bases between. Germline V lookup: CDR1 MNHEY, CDR2 SVGEGT. This CDR3 has 15 residues. The CDR3 DNA reads as TGTGCCAGCAGTCCGCACAGGGACATGAACACTGAAGCTTTCTTT. Amino acid sequence: CASSPHRDMNTEAFF.

This clonotype was counted only a few times. V and J are TRBV5-1 and TRBJ1-1; the D gene is possibly TRBD1 (6 bases). The CDR3 sequence is 16 residues long. Germline CDR1 reads SGHRS; CDR2 reads YFSETQ. V lost 4 bases, J lost 2 bases, and 18 bases lay in between. The CDR3 sequence: CASSGGLGQTNTEAFF. DNA of the CDR3: TGCGCCAGCAGCGGCGGTCTAGGACAGACAAACACTGAAGCTTTCTTT.

CDR3 coding DNA: TGCAGTGCTACGGCGGGGGCGCCGAATCAGCCCCAGCATTTT. As protein: CSATAGAPNQPQHF. This chain connects TRBV20-1 to TRBJ1-5; D perhaps matches TRBD1 (6 bases). V lost 4 bases, J lost 4 bases, and 14 bases lay in between. From germline, CDR1 is DFQATT and CDR2 SNEGSKA (reference sequence). This CDR3 contains 14 residues.

V gene TRBV9 combines with J gene TRBJ2-1; D may be TRBD2 (5 bases). The germline gives CDR1 SGDLS, CDR2 YYNGEE. The V end was cut by 1 base, the J end by 6 bases, with 17 bases between. This CDR3 region has 16 residues. The CDR3 sequence: CASSVLVRADINEQFF. The DNA for the CDR3 is TGTGCCAGCAGCGTATTGGTGAGGGCAGACATCAATGAGCAGTTCTTC.

This clonotype was observed a handful of times. The V call is TRBV27, the J call TRBJ2-4; no reliable D call. Matching the DNA end better, TRBJ2-7 makes the J call doubtful. This CDR3 is 12 amino acids long. CDR1 MNHEY and CDR2 SMNVEV come from the germline V gene (reference sequence). This CDR3 reads CASSSVYREQYF. CDR3 coding DNA: TGTGCCAGCAGTTCGGTTTACCGCGAGCAGTACTTC.

This clonotype has a handful of counts. The gene calls are TRBV7-6 and TRBJ2-5; the match to TRBD1 covers 7 bases. Losses at the gene ends were 5 bases for V and 5 bases for J; bases not matched to a gene: 17. The CDR3 is made up of 17 amino acids. CDR1 is SGHVS and CDR2 is FNYEAQ in the germline V gene. DNA for the CDR3: TGTGCCAGCAGCCCCACGACAGGACAGGCCGTCGGCGAGACCCAGTACTTC. Translation gives CASSPTTGQAVGETQYF.

This clonotype was counted a few times. The genes are TRBV6-2 or TRBV6-3 and TRBJ1-5; D is unresolved. Germline values: CDR1 MNHEY, CDR2 SVGEGT. The CDR3 totals 13 residues. V shed 4 bases and J shed 3 bases, with 7 bases lying between them. In nucleotides, the CDR3 is TGTGCCAGCAGTTTTCAGTACAATCAGCCCCAGCATTTT. Translating it yields CASSFQYNQPQHF.

This chain joins TRBV19 and TRBJ2-4; no clear D gene. Deletions cut 3 bases from V and 13 bases from J, with 16 bases between. The CDR3 runs to 13 residues. The V gene's germline CDR1 is LNHDA and CDR2 SQIVND (reference sequence). The CDR3 loop is CASSIVGVYEQYF. CDR3 nucleotide sequence: TGTGCCAGTAGTATTGTTGGGGTTTACGAACAGTACTTC. The full variable domain, rest sourced from reference TRBV19 and TRBJ2-4, is DGGITQSPKYLFRKEGQNVTLSCEQNLNHDAMYWYRQDPGQGLRLIYYSQIVNDFQKGDIAEGYSVSREKKESFPLTVTSAQKNPTAFYLCASSIVGVYEQYFGAGTRLSVL.

This clonotype was recorded a few times. The chain carries TRBV5-6 and TRBJ2-3; TRBD2 aligns across 14 bases. With 4 bases clipped from V and 3 bases from J, the junction kept 16 bases outside the gene matches. There are 20 residues in the CDR3. Germline V gives CDR1 SGHDT, CDR2 YYEEEE. The CDR3 reads CASSGKLPGLAGATTDTQYF. The DNA of the CDR3 is TGTGCCAGCAGCGGGAAGCTCCCGGGACTAGCGGGGGCCACGACAGATACGCAGTATTTT.

The chain has TRBV20-1 and TRBJ2-3; either TRBD1 or TRBD2 may supply D (5 bases each). The V gene lost 5 bases and the J gene lost 6 bases, with 24 bases spanning the gap. Germline V gene sequence: CDR1 DFQATT, CDR2 SNEGSKA (reference sequence). The CDR3 extends over 16 amino acids. CDR3 DNA: TGCAGTGCTCCCCCTCCCTCCCGGGACCTTGCGGATACGCAGTATTTT. Encoded protein: CSAPPPSRDLADTQYF.

The chain recombines TRBV12-3 or TRBV12-4 with TRBJ1-5; weak D call: TRBD1 (5 bases). The V gene lost 5 bases and the J gene lost 4 bases, with 9 bases spanning the gap. This CDR3 is built from 13 residues. CDR3 in amino acids: CASSRRQNQPQHF. CDR3 sequence (DNA): TGTGCCAGCAGTCGGAGACAGAATCAGCCCCAGCATTTT.

The rearrangement uses TRBV3-1 and TRBJ2-5; D is undetermined. The J call is doubtful: the DNA matches TRBJ2-7 better. The germline CDR1 and CDR2 sequences are LGHDT and YNNKEL (reference sequence). CDR3 size: 12 residues. The CDR3 reads CASSPQVGEQYF. CDR3 bases: TGTGCCAGCAGCCCCCAGGTGGGCGAGCAGTACTTC.

This chain connects TRBV7-2 to TRBJ2-7, with 9 positions matching TRBD2. V gave up 1 base and J gave up 3 bases; unmatched junction bases: 4. Germline V gene lookup returns CDR1 SGHTA and CDR2 FQGNSA. The CDR3 length is 15 residues. The CDR3 DNA reads as TGTGCCAGCAGCTTAGATGGGACTAGCTTCTACGAGCAGTACTTC. Translated: CASSLDGTSFYEQYF.

This clonotype has only a few counts. This chain links TRBV29-1 with TRBJ2-5; TRBD1 might be the D (6 bases). Trimming shortened V by 1 base and J by 2 bases, and 8 bases separated the two germline ends. The CDR3 covers 13 residues. The germline V gene has CDR1 SQVTM and CDR2 ANQGSEA. The CDR3 protein is CSVEGDRQETQYF. For the CDR3, the DNA is TGCAGCGTTGAAGGTGACAGGCAAGAGACCCAGTACTTC.

A few counts support this clonotype. The chain links TRBV7-2 to TRBJ1-5; D might be TRBD1 (5 bases). This CDR3 has 16 amino acids. Trimming cost V 1 base and J 6 bases, with 16 bases left between them. Germline lookup yields CDR1 SGHTA and CDR2 FQGNSA. The CDR3 nucleotides are TGTGCCAGCAGCTTAGGTCCCAGGTGGGGGGGTCAGCCCCAGCATTTT. It specifies CASSLGPRWGGQPQHF.

The rearrangement joins TRBV9 to TRBJ1-3; no clear D gene. CDR1 and CDR2 from the germline V gene are SGDLS and YYNGEE. The CDR3 is 14 residues long. Between the trimmed V and J ends, which lost 0 bases and 3 bases, there was a span of 7 bases. Here the CDR3 reads CASSVEEVGNTIYF. As DNA, the CDR3 is TGTGCCAGCAGCGTAGAGGAAGTTGGAAACACCATATATTTT.

This clonotype is a singleton in its sample. The chain combines TRBV12-3 or TRBV12-4 with TRBJ1-1; D unclear. The length of the CDR3 is 12 residues. V was pared by 7 bases and J by 0 bases, with 6 bases between. CDR3 nucleotides: TGTGCCAGCAAAACGGTGAACACTGAAGCTTTCTTT. As protein: CASKTVNTEAFF.

This chain joins TRBV4-2 and TRBJ2-1, with D perhaps matching TRBD1 or TRBD2 (5 bases each). This CDR3 has 13 amino acids. The V end lost 6 bases, the J end lost 7 bases, and 13 bases lay between the germline ends. Per the germline V gene, CDR1 is LGHNA and CDR2 is YNFKEQ. The CDR3 DNA follows: TGTGCCAGCAGACGGGACGTACGTAATGAGCAGTTCTTC. Amino acid sequence: CASRRDVRNEQFF.

The V gene is TRBV7-3, the J gene TRBJ2-1; D is tentatively TRBD1 or TRBD2 (6 bases each). The J call may be mistaken, given a closer DNA end match to TRBJ2-7. CDR3 size: 14 residues. Germline CDR1 is SGHTA and CDR2 is FQGTGA. CDR3 sequence (DNA): TGTGCCAGCACCCCCATCGTGGGGGGCAATGAGCAGTACTTC. This gives the protein CASTPIVGGNEQYF.

V usage is TRBV6-5 and J usage is TRBJ2-7; no clear D gene. This CDR3 contains 16 residues. In germline, CDR1 is MNHEY, CDR2 SVGAGI. Trimming left V 0 bases short and J 7 bases short, with 19 bases between. This CDR3 reads CASSYSAASSSEEQYF. The CDR3 DNA is TGTGCCAGCAGTTACTCGGCGGCGTCCTCTTCTGAGGAGCAGTACTTC.

V and J are TRBV24-1 and TRBJ2-1, with a possible D match to TRBD1 (5 bases). The CDR3 consists of 14 residues. The germline V gene encodes CDR1 KGHDR and CDR2 SFDVKD. Trimming shortened V by 7 bases and J by 8 bases, and 17 bases separated the two germline ends. CDR3 protein: CATSELGAGDEQFF. For the CDR3, the DNA is TGTGCCACCAGCGAACTTGGGGCTGGGGATGAGCAGTTCTTC.